This T cell receptor (beta chain) derives from a study of a mutant IDH1 vaccine in newly diagnosed glioma. Study in general: Vaccine dosing followed radiotherapy by 4-6 weeks, or accompanied temozolomide cycles. Treated individuals were 62.5% male and around 38% female, averaging roughly 44 years of age. Every participant had undergone radiotherapy, temozolomide, or both before, and most underwent both.

Points on this clone: The antigen is not known. One end of the junction does not line up with germline, which may come from a read error.

Regarding time point: week 35, safety follow-up. Topical imiquimod was applied with each vaccine dose, which held 300 ug of mutant IDH1 20-mer peptide. TCRdb's copy holds only in-frame clones and misses some; the assay was immunoSEQ multiplex PCR. Of roughly 64,000 clones listed, 74% are singletons. Germline assignment: CDR1 GTSNPN and CDR2 SVGIG (reference sequence). CDR3 length equals 13 residues. The J gene is TRBJ1-1, the V gene TRBV30; D may be TRBD1 (5 bases). This clonotype was sampled from a man aged 50-60 years with glioma. The starting material was PBMCs, obtained from a glioma patient whose treatment included an IDH1 peptide vaccine. The DNA of the CDR3 is TGTGCCCGGAGTGTAAGGGAGGGGACTGAAGCTTTCTTT. It codes for CARSVREGTEAFF.